The 26 T cell receptor beta chains given below trace back to one sample, sequenced in a study of shared clonotypes between healthy human individuals. Some clones are missing from TCRdb's copy, which holds only in-frame ones; the method was immunoSEQ multiplex PCR. This sample has about 330,000 clones, with over 65% found just once. The sample was memory CD4+ T cells sorted from blood. This sample's subset: CD45RA-negative fraction. Receptor source: a man aged 25-45 years in good health.

The chain joins TRBV20-1 to TRBJ2-7; D uncertain. Trimming took off 3 bases at V and 3 bases at J, with 6 bases between the two ends. CDR3 length: 11 amino acids. Germline lookup yields CDR1 DFQATT and CDR2 SNEGSKA (reference sequence). The CDR3 DNA reads TGCAGTGCTAGGGCCATCTACGAGCAGTACTTC. It translates to CSARAIYEQYF.

The chain couples TRBV5-1 to TRBJ2-7; 10 bases align to TRBD2. From germline, CDR1 is SGHRS and CDR2 YFSETQ. The J segment lost 6 bases and the V segment lost 1 base, leaving 7 bases of the junction unmatched. The CDR3 extends over 15 amino acids. The CDR3: CASSLMASGSFEQYF. The DNA for the CDR3 is TGCGCCAGCAGCTTGATGGCTAGCGGGAGTTTCGAGCAGTACTTC. The variable domain in full, completed from reference TRBV5-1 and TRBJ2-7, reads KAGVTQTPRYLIKTRGQQVTLSCSPISGHRSVSWYQQTPGQGLQFLFEYFSETQRNKGNFPGRFSGRQFSNSRSEMNVSTLELGDSALYLCASSLMASGSFEQYFGPGTRLTVT.

V and J are TRBV5-5 and TRBJ2-2; 7 positions match TRBD2. The CDR3 is 16 amino acids. Germline V gene data show CDR1 as SGHKS and CDR2 as YYEKEE (reference sequence). The junction had 5 bases not matched to a gene; V was cut back by 3 bases and J by 0 bases. For the CDR3, the DNA is TGTGCCAGCAGCTCCCTCGGGACTACGAACACCGGGGAGCTGTTTTTT. Translating it yields CASSSLGTTNTGELFF. Using reference TRBV5-5 and TRBJ2-2 for the parts outside the CDR3, the full variable domain is DAGVTQSPTHLIKTRGQQVTLRCSPISGHKSVSWYQQVLGQGPQFIFQYYEKEERGRGNFPDRFSARQFPNYSSELNVNALLLGDSALYLCASSSLGTTNTGELFFGEGSRLTVL.

The chain has TRBV6-1 and TRBJ2-1; D ambiguous. The CDR3 runs 11 residues. V was trimmed by 11 bases and J by 3 bases, leaving 8 bases between them. CDR1 and CDR2 from the germline V gene are MNHNS and SASEGT. The CDR3 reads CACLGYNEQFF. CDR3 nucleotide sequence: TGTGCCTGCCTGGGCTACAATGAGCAGTTCTTC.

The genes are TRBV2 and TRBJ2-7; 7 bases line up with TRBD1. With V trimmed by 6 bases and J by 4 bases, 9 bases remained unmatched. The CDR3 length is 14 residues. Germline lookup yields CDR1 SNHLY and CDR2 FYNNEI. Here the CDR3 DNA reads TGTGCCAGCAGAATAAGGACAGGAGTTTACGAGCAGTACTTC. Translation gives CASRIRTGVYEQYF.

This sequence joins TRBV5-1 and TRBJ2-5; D gene unclear. The CDR3 runs to 15 residues. CDR1 is SGHRS and CDR2 is YFSETQ in the germline V gene. V was cut by 0 bases and J by 5 bases, with 14 bases left in between. The CDR3 sequence: CASSLAGSSGETQYF. CDR3 coding DNA: TGCGCCAGCAGCTTGGCCGGATCCTCTGGGGAGACCCAGTACTTC. Drawing the rest from reference TRBV5-1 and TRBJ2-5, the complete variable domain is KAGVTQTPRYLIKTRGQQVTLSCSPISGHRSVSWYQQTPGQGLQFLFEYFSETQRNKGNFPGRFSGRQFSNSRSEMNVSTLELGDSALYLCASSLAGSSGETQYFGPGTRLLVL.

The chain couples TRBV7-6 to TRBJ2-5; a possible D gene is TRBD2 (5 bases). With 1 base removed from V and 5 bases from J, the gap between germline ends came to 11 bases. The CDR3 is 14 residues long. The germline CDR1 and CDR2 sequences are SGHVS and FNYEAQ. Here the CDR3 DNA reads TGTGCCAGCAGCTTAGTTGGGGAGAGGGAGACCCAGTACTTC. Encoded protein: CASSLVGERETQYF.

There are a few counts of this clone. In the same sample, other DNA sequences code for this CDR3. CDR3 loop: CASSRDSLNTEAFF. The CDR3 DNA follows: TGTGCCAGCAGTAGGGACAGCTTGAACACTGAAGCTTTCTTT. This sequence joins TRBV6-1 and TRBJ1-1, with 7 bases identical to TRBD1. The CDR3 contains 14 residues. Germline V gives CDR1 MNHNS, CDR2 SASEGT. The ends lost 5 bases at V and 0 bases at J; junction bases unmatched: 3.

This chain uses TRBV5-1 with TRBJ2-7, with 10 bases lining up with TRBD2. V lost 0 bases, J lost 6 bases, and 6 bases stayed unmatched. The CDR3 covers 15 residues. The germline gives CDR1 SGHRS, CDR2 YFSETQ. This chain's CDR3 is CASSLEGLAAGEQYF. CDR3 in DNA: TGCGCCAGCAGCTTGGAAGGACTAGCGGCAGGCGAGCAGTACTTC.

V and J are TRBV18 and TRBJ1-3; tentative D call: TRBD1 (5 bases). There are 15 residues in the CDR3. The V and J ends lost 0 bases and 0 bases respectively, with 6 bases between them. Looked up from germline, CDR1 is KGHSH and CDR2 is LQKENI. The CDR3, as DNA: TGTGCCAGCTCACCACCGGGGCTCTCTGGAAACACCATATATTTT. Translation: CASSPPGLSGNTIYF.

The chain employs TRBV30 and TRBJ2-5; 7 bases are a match to TRBD1. Losses at the gene ends were 5 bases for V and 2 bases for J; bases not matched to a gene: 11. Germline-derived CDR1 and CDR2 are GTSNPN and SVGIG (reference sequence). CDR3 length: 15 amino acids. The CDR3 loop is CAWRYGTASQETQYF. The CDR3 DNA is TGTGCCTGGCGGTACGGGACAGCTTCTCAAGAGACCCAGTACTTC.

The V and J genes are TRBV19 and TRBJ2-3; D is possibly TRBD2 (6 bases). Germline V gives CDR1 LNHDA, CDR2 SQIVND (reference sequence). Trimming took off 4 bases at V and 1 base at J, with 15 bases between the two ends. There are 16 residues in the CDR3. DNA for the CDR3: TGTGCCAGTAGTACCGGGGGTCCGCGGGGCACAGATACGCAGTATTTT. Translated, it gives CASSTGGPRGTDTQYF.

This sequence joins TRBV7-2 and TRBJ2-6; no reliable D call. V shed 5 bases and J shed 2 bases, with 10 bases lying between them. CDR1 SGHTA and CDR2 FQGNSA come from the germline V gene. The CDR3 covers 15 residues. The DNA for the CDR3 is TGTGCCAGCAGCCCAGGCGCGGCTGGGGCCAACGTCCTGACTTTC. As protein: CASSPGAAGANVLTF.

The rearrangement links TRBV7-3 to TRBJ2-1; D is perhaps TRBD2 (5 bases). Germline loops: CDR1 SGHTA, CDR2 FQGTGA. Between the trimmed V and J ends, which lost 3 bases and 9 bases, there was a span of 21 bases. The CDR3 loop spans 16 amino acids. CDR3 coding DNA: TGTGCCAGCAGCTTCGGTCGGGGAGCCGTTCGAGGTGAGCAGTTCTTC. Protein: CASSFGRGAVRGEQFF.

Note on this clone: Other DNA sequences from this sample encode an identical CDR3 as well. In DNA, the CDR3 is TGTGCCAGCAGCGTAGGGGGGGACTCCTACAATGAGCAGTTCTTC. Its protein is CASSVGGDSYNEQFF. The chain couples TRBV9 to TRBJ2-1, with a tentative D call TRBD2 (6 bases). Trimming removed 0 bases at V and 0 bases at J, with 7 bases between. Germline V gives CDR1 SGDLS, CDR2 YYNGEE. This CDR3 is built from 15 residues.

This chain joins TRBV6-1 and TRBJ2-3; D unresolved. The germline V and J ends were trimmed by 2 bases and 2 bases, with 8 bases remaining between them. Germline V gene data show CDR1 as MNHNS and CDR2 as SASEGT. CDR3 length: 14 amino acids. The CDR3 DNA is TGTGCCAGCAGTGAAACACTATCCACAGATACGCAGTATTTT. It is translated as CASSETLSTDTQYF.

Written as DNA, the CDR3 is TGTGCCAGCAGAGGCTGGTATGGCTACACCTTC. Its translation is CASRGWYGYTF. This chain links TRBV6-6 with TRBJ1-2; D ambiguous. The V and J ends lost 6 bases and 5 bases respectively, with 7 bases between them. The length of the CDR3 is 11 residues. The germline V gene has CDR1 MNHNY and CDR2 SVGAGI (reference sequence).

The chain uses TRBV11-2 and TRBJ2-7, with a weak D call TRBD1 (6 bases). Germline CDR1 reads SGHAT; CDR2 reads FQNNGV. The CDR3 has 15 amino acids. Trimming removed 5 bases from V and 9 bases from J, with 23 bases in between. CDR3 region: CASSPGTLPSGRQYF. DNA of the CDR3: TGTGCCAGCAGCCCTGGGACACTACCCAGCGGCAGGCAGTACTTC.

This CDR3 is CASSEPIPMNTEAFF. The CDR3, as DNA: TGTGCCAGCAGTGAGCCCATCCCGATGAACACTGAAGCTTTCTTT. V gene TRBV6-1 combines with J gene TRBJ1-1; D is uncertain. Per the germline V gene, CDR1 is MNHNS and CDR2 is SASEGT. This CDR3 has 15 residues. Trimming stripped 3 bases from V and 0 bases from J, with 11 bases between.

This sequence joins TRBV5-6 and TRBJ1-3, with D unresolved. The germline CDR1 and CDR2 sequences are SGHDT and YYEEEE. The CDR3 has 15 amino acids. With 2 bases removed from V and 2 bases from J, the gap between germline ends came to 11 bases. The CDR3 loop is CASSFRGVTGNTIYF. The CDR3 DNA is TGTGCCAGCAGCTTCAGAGGAGTTACTGGAAACACCATATATTTT.

The chain recombines TRBV28 with TRBJ1-4, with TRBD1 matching 7 bases. With 3 bases clipped from V and 9 bases from J, the junction kept 10 bases outside the gene matches. Germline loops: CDR1 MDHEN, CDR2 SYDVKM. This CDR3 has 15 residues. Written as DNA, the CDR3 is TGTGCCAGCAGTTTTTCAGACAGGGCCTTGCAAAAACTGTTTTTT. It codes for CASSFSDRALQKLFF.

This clone occurred a few times. The same CDR3 is also encoded by other DNA sequences in this sample. CDR3 protein: CASSQTGGLSNQPQHF. DNA of the CDR3: TGTGCCAGCAGCCAAACAGGGGGCCTCAGCAATCAGCCCCAGCATTTT. The chain recombines TRBV28 with TRBJ1-5; TRBD1 matches 9 bases. V gave up 6 bases and J gave up 1 base; unmatched junction bases: 7. The CDR3 is 16 residues long. In germline, CDR1 is MDHEN, CDR2 SYDVKM.

This chain links TRBV7-2 with TRBJ2-6; D is unclear. The CDR3 extends over 13 amino acids. Germline CDR1 and CDR2: SGHTA and FQGNSA. V was pared by 8 bases and J by 2 bases, with 7 bases between. CDR3 coding DNA: TGTGCCAGCGCCTGGACTGGGGCCAACGTCCTGACTTTC. This sequence encodes CASAWTGANVLTF.

The chain carries TRBV5-1 and TRBJ2-7; possibly TRBD1 for D (6 bases). Germline loops: CDR1 SGHRS, CDR2 YFSETQ. V lost 5 bases and J lost 4, with 13 bases in between. This CDR3 region has 13 residues. CDR3: CASSRGRGYEQYF. For the CDR3, the DNA is TGCGCCAGCAGTCGGGGCAGGGGTTACGAGCAGTACTTC.

This rearrangement joins TRBV7-2 to TRBJ1-3, with no clear D. The CDR3 loop spans 14 amino acids. CDR1 SGHTA and CDR2 FQGNSA come from the germline V gene. Trimming cost V 6 bases and J 0 bases, with 9 bases left between them. CDR3 bases: TGTGCCAGCAGTCCAGACGTCTCTGGAAACACCATATATTTT. Protein sequence: CASSPDVSGNTIYF. Together with reference TRBV7-2 and TRBJ1-3, the CDR3 gives the full variable domain: GAGVSQSPSNKVTEKGKDVELRCDPISGHTALYWYRQSLGQGLEFLIYFQGNSAPDKSGLPSDRFSAERTGGSVSTLTIQRTQQEDSAVYLCASSPDVSGNTIYFGEGSWLTVV.

The chain uses TRBV2 and TRBJ1-5; D is undetermined. Germline V lookup: CDR1 SNHLY, CDR2 FYNNEI. Trimming removed 3 bases at V and 6 bases at J, with 12 bases between. This CDR3 region has 14 residues. CDR3 in amino acids: CASSEYSSFQPQHF. DNA of the CDR3: TGTGCCAGCAGTGAGTACTCCTCATTTCAGCCCCAGCATTTT.